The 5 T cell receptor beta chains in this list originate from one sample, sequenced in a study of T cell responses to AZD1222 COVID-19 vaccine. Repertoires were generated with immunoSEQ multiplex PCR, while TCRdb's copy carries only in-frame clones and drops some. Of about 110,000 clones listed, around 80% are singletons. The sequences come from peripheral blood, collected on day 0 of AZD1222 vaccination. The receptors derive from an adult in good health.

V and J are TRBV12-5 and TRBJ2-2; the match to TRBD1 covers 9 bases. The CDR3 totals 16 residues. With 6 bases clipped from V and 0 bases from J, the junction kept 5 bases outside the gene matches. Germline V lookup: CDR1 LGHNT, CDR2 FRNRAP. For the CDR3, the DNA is TGTGCTAGTGGCCAGACAGGGGGAGCGAACACCGGGGAGCTGTTTTTT. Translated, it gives CASGQTGGANTGELFF.

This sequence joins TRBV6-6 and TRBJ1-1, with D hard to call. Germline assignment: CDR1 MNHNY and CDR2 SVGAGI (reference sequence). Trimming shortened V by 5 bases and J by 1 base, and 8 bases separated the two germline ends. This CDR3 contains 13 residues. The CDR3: CASSPGRNTEAFF. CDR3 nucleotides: TGTGCCAGCAGTCCGGGGAGGAACACTGAAGCTTTCTTT.

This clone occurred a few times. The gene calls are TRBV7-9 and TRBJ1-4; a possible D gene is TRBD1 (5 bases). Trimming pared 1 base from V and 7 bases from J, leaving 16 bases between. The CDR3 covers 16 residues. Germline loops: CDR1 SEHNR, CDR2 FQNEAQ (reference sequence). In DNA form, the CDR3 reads TGTGCCAGCAGCTTAGGTGGATCCAGGGAAGGTGAAAAACTGTTTTTT. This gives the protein CASSLGGSREGEKLFF. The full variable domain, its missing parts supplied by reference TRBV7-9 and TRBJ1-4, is DTGVSQNPRHKITKRGQNVTFRCDPISEHNRLYWYRQTLGQGPEFLTYFQNEAQLEKSRLLSDRFSAERPKGSFSTLEIQRTEQGDSAMYLCASSLGGSREGEKLFFGSGTQLSVL.

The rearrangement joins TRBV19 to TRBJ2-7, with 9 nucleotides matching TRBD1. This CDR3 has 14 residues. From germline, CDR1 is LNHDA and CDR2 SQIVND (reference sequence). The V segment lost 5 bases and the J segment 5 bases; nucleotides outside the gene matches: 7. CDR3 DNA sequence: TGTGCCAGTAGTCTTACAGGGGGCTCGAACGAGCAGTACTTC. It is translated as CASSLTGGSNEQYF. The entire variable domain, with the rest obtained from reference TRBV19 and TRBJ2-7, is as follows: DGGITQSPKYLFRKEGQNVTLSCEQNLNHDAMYWYRQDPGQGLRLIYYSQIVNDFQKGDIAEGYSVSREKKESFPLTVTSAQKNPTAFYLCASSLTGGSNEQYFGPGTRLTVT.

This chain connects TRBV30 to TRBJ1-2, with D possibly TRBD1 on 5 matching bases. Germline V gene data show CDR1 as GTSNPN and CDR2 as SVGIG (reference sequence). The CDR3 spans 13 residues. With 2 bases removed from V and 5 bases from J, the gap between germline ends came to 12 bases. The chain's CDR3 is CAWSLQEEYGYTF. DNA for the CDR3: TGTGCCTGGAGTCTACAGGAGGAGTATGGCTACACCTTC.